This entry describes one T cell receptor (beta chain). Its specificity is unknown. This entry is derived from a study of T cell clones after liver transplantation. Study summary: Samples came from ITN030ST, which attempted immunosuppression withdrawal within 2 years of liver transplantation. Post-transplant blood was tracked for graft-donor-reactive T cell clones identified in a pre-transplant mixed lymphocyte reaction. Whole-study findings and limits: Rather than being deleted, graft donor-reactive T cells may have moved into the graft. In a couple of subjects, few donor cells limited the measurable donor-reactive repertoire.

Germline V gene sequence: CDR1 SNHLY, CDR2 FYNNEI. The CDR3 has 15 residues. Trimming at V came to 2 bases and at J to 4 bases, leaving 6 bases not matched to a gene. Using immunoSEQ multiplex PCR, the repertoire was profiled, and TCRdb retains in-frame clones only, with some absent. The sample consists of 8,400 or so clones, approximately 80% of them appearing once. The TCR comes from a human donor who received a liver transplant. The sequenced sample was CD8+ T cells from blood, obtained before liver transplant. The rearrangement joins TRBV2 to TRBJ2-7; 9 nucleotides agree with TRBD1. This CDR3 is CASSESGQGMYEQYF. CDR3 nucleotides: TGTGCCAGCAGTGAATCAGGACAGGGGATGTACGAGCAGTACTTC. Full variable domain (rest looked up from reference TRBV2 and TRBJ2-7): EPEVTQTPSHQVTQMGQEVILRCVPISNHLYFYWYRQILGQKVEFLVSFYNNEISEKSEIFDDQFSVERPDGSNFTLKIRSTKLEDSAMYFCASSESGQGMYEQYFGPGTRLTVT.